This T cell receptor (beta chain) was found in a study of CD8+CD57+ T cells in acquired aplastic anemia (dated by TCRdb to between 2018 and 2020). For the wider study: On average, sorted CD4+ and CD8+ cells yielded around 3.5 ug of extracted DNA, with a range of about 0.19 to 30 ug. An average of approximately 10 million reads for CD4+ cells and approximately 12 million reads for CD8+ cells was obtained from healthy donor samples.

At the junction V is shortened by 2 bases and J by 7 bases, with 9 bases in between. CDR1 and CDR2, looked up from the germline V gene, are SGHNT and YENEEA. CDR3 length: 13 amino acids, cysteine to phenylalanine. The entry retains the CDR3 DNA only, 39 bases that are in frame from base 1. TCR repertoires of sorted CD4+ and CD8+ blood T cells from severe aplastic anemia patients and healthy subjects were deep-sequenced in the study. Ficoll-Paque density gradient centrifugation was used to isolate peripheral blood mononuclear cells. CD4+ and CD8+ T cells were sorted by FACS or magnetic beads before DNA extraction. Genomic DNA served as template for TCR beta VDJ combination and CDR3 sequence profiling. TCR repertoire sequencing was run on an Illumina HiSeq 2000. Per the authors' processing: TRBV/TRBJ rearrangement plots, CDR3 size and DJ length profiles, and Simpson's diversity index were used to evaluate the repertoires. The most abundant DNA sequence in the deep sequencing data was taken as the immunodominant clone. CDR3 amino acid sequences were screened for sharing across subjects and were compared with published repertoires and the VDJdb database. Using fastp trimming at Q25 and MiXCR clonotype assembly, TCRdb reanalyzed the public sequencing data and kept in-frame beta chains. Each entry merges the rows of one CDR3 protein and shows their most common DNA and genes. The authors' filters were not applied to this entry. Recorded for this sample are 400,000 to 500,000 distinct CDR3 sequences; roughly 68% of them occurred a single time. Approximately 3.9% of the sample rests with the top ten.

As to this clonotype: Its antigen specificity is not known. Base quality data are lacking; no much larger clone is found one base away.

Overall results and qualifications from the work: Patients and healthy controls showed no significant difference in CD8+ Simpson's diversity (P=0.060). Around 30 CD8+ CDR3 sequences were found in both patients and controls but appeared to be highly expressed in patients and within the immunodominant clones of the patients.

Recombination connected TRBV11-3 to TRBJ2-1; D gene: possibly TRBD1, on 5 matching bases. This sequence originates from a human donor in good health, serving as a control. The sequencing sample was made of sorted CD4+, CD8+, or CD8+CD57+ T cells (not recorded which) from PBMCs. The CDR3 region reads CASSLQGANEQFF. The nucleotide sequence is given as TGTGCCAGCAGCTTACAAGGGGCGAATGAGCAGTTCTTC.